Below, 7 T cell receptor beta chains from the same sample are listed, as sequenced in a study of blood T cell repertoires in COVID-19. Libraries were prepared by immunoSEQ multiplex PCR; TCRdb keeps only in-frame clonotypes and omits some of them. The sample has roughly 39,000 clones, over 75% seen once; the top ten hold roughly 8.1%. Material for sequencing was peripheral blood. Every receptor here comes from a man aged 25-45 years with active or convalescent COVID-19.

This clone was counted once. CDR3 residues: CASRRDRGRGPGELFF. CDR3 bases: TGTGCCAGCCGGCGGGACAGGGGGCGAGGACCCGGGGAGCTGTTTTTT. This sequence joins TRBV2 and TRBJ2-2, with TRBD1 matching over 12 bases. Germline V gives CDR1 SNHLY, CDR2 FYNNEI. The CDR3 contains 16 residues. Germline trimming cut 8 bases from V and 6 bases from J; bases unmatched to any gene: 10.

Here the CDR3 DNA reads TGTGCCAGTAGTGCAACAGGCGCCTATAATTCACCCCTCCACTTT. This codes for CASSATGAYNSPLHF. The chain joins TRBV19 to TRBJ1-6, with TRBD1 as a possible D gene (5 bases). Per germline, CDR1 LNHDA and CDR2 SQIVND (reference sequence). V shed 5 bases and J shed 2 bases, with 10 bases lying between them. This CDR3 is built from 15 residues.

J is TRBJ2-3 and V is TRBV9, with a tentative D call TRBD1 (6 bases). V was cut by 7 bases and J by 4 bases, with 10 bases left in between. Germline CDR1 SGDLS, CDR2 YYNGEE. The CDR3 loop spans 12 amino acids. CDR3 region: CASEGTPDTQYF. CDR3 bases: TGTGCCAGCGAAGGGACACCAGATACGCAGTATTTT.

The genes are TRBV5-4 and TRBJ2-1; 8 nucleotides match TRBD2. The germline CDR1 and CDR2 sequences are SGHNT and YYREEE (reference sequence). The CDR3 consists of 13 residues. The ends lost 4 bases at V and 6 bases at J; junction bases unmatched: 3. The CDR3 is CASSPGGGNEQFF. DNA of the CDR3: TGTGCCAGCAGCCCCGGGGGGGGCAATGAGCAGTTCTTC.

The chain uses TRBV6-5 and TRBJ1-4; tentatively, D is TRBD1 (5 bases). The CDR3 is made up of 15 amino acids. V dropped 2 bases and J dropped 1 base, with 8 bases sitting between them. The V gene's germline CDR1 is MNHEY and CDR2 SVGAGI. The CDR3 DNA is TGTGCCAGCAGTTACCGGGGGTTAACTAATGAAAAACTGTTTTTT. It is translated as CASSYRGLTNEKLFF.

This chain connects TRBV5-1 to TRBJ2-7; 9 bases are shared with TRBD2. This CDR3 region has 13 residues. Losses at the gene ends were 3 bases for V and 6 bases for J; bases not matched to a gene: 4. The germline CDR1 and CDR2 sequences are SGHRS and YFSETQ. In DNA, the CDR3 is TGCGCCAGCAGCTCTGGGACTAGCTCCGAGCAGTACGTC. Protein product: CASSSGTSSEQYV.

The chain combines TRBV27 with TRBJ1-3, with 9 nucleotides matching TRBD1. Germline V gene sequence: CDR1 MNHEY, CDR2 SMNVEV (reference sequence). J gave up 3 bases and V 5 bases, and 8 bases lay outside the gene matches. The CDR3 totals 16 residues. The CDR3 bases are TGTGCCAGCAGTCGAGCCGGGACAGGGATTGGAAACACCATATATTTT. It codes for CASSRAGTGIGNTIYF.